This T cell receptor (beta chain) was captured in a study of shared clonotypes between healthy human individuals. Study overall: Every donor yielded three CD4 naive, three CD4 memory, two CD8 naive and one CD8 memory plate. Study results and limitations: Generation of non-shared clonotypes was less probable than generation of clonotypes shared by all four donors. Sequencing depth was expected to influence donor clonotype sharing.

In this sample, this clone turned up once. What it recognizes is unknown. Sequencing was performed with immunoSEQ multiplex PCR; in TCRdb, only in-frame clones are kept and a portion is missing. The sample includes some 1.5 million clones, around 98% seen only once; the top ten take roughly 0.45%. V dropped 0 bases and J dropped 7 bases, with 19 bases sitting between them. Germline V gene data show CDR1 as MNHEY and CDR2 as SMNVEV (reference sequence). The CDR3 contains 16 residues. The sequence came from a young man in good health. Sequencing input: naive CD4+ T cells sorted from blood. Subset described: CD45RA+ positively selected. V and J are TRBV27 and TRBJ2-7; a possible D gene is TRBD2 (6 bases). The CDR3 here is CASSLSSQGGFLEQYF. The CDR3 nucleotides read TGTGCCAGCAGTTTATCGAGTCAGGGAGGCTTTTTGGAGCAGTACTTC.